The T cell receptor beta chain under discussion was sequenced for a study of glioma-infiltrating T cells. Study-wide background: Glioblastomas were WHO grade IV, sampled at first diagnosis; low-grade were grade II. Some 1 million peripheral T cells were targeted at about 4- to 10-fold coverage. Before surgery, glioma patients received dexamethasone for at most six days. Study-wide results and caveats: Signature shared blood CDR3 motifs were enriched in low-divergence and depleted in high-divergence patients.

Using RNA template, CDR3s of TCR alpha and beta were amplified with iRepertoire arm-PCR. TCRdb re-called the multiplex PCR reads with MiXCR, one entry per CDR3 protein. The sample lists around 390,000 distinct CDR3 sequences; roughly two fifths were seen once. This clonotype appeared many times. What it binds is unknown. Per germline, CDR1 MNHEY and CDR2 SVGEGT. The CDR3 covers 14 residues. V gave up 4 bases and J gave up 3 bases; unmatched junction bases: 5. The TCR originated in a human donor with low-grade glioma or glioblastoma, undergoing nonglioma brain surgery, or in good health (not recorded which). The chain has TRBV6-2 or TRBV6-3 and TRBJ1-1, with TRBD1 matching over 7 bases. Sequencing input: glioma tissue, nonneoplastic brain tissue, or PBMCs (not recorded which). The CDR3 reads CASSSHTGDTEAFF. For the CDR3, the DNA is TGTGCCAGCAGTTCCCATACAGGGGACACTGAAGCTTTCTTT.